Following are 24 T cell receptor beta chains from one sample sequenced in a study of T cell repertoires in cytomegalovirus infection. A single record per CDR3 protein comes from TCRdb applying MiXCR to the reads. The repertoire has roughly 320,000 distinct CDR3 sequences, 8% to 10% of them found once; the top ten carry around 2.4%. Sample: PBMCs. All receptors derive from a human donor in good health (CMV status not recorded). Some clones in this sample may be carry-over from other donors' samples.

The table lists this clonotype with many counts. The gene calls are TRBV28 and TRBJ2-3; unclear D gene. The V and J ends lost 6 bases and 2 bases respectively, with 15 bases between them. The CDR3 sequence is 15 residues long. Germline V gene sequence: CDR1 MDHEN, CDR2 SYDVKM. Here the CDR3 reads CASSRRLLNTDTQYF. The DNA of the CDR3 is TGTGCCAGCAGCCGCCGGCTCCTGAACACAGATACGCAGTATTTT.

J is TRBJ2-7 and V is TRBV10-1, with 10 bases identical to TRBD1. The CDR3 covers 15 residues. Germline-derived CDR1 and CDR2 are WNHNN and SYGVQD (reference sequence). Trimming at V came to 5 bases and at J to 1 base, leaving 5 bases not matched to a gene. CDR3 sequence reads: CASSTGTGASYEQYF. DNA for the CDR3: TGCGCCAGCAGTACCGGGACAGGGGCTTCCTACGAGCAGTACTTC.

This clonotype was observed many times. The chain combines TRBV28 with TRBJ1-2, with 7 nucleotides matching TRBD1. The CDR3 runs to 13 residues. The germline V gene encodes CDR1 MDHEN and CDR2 SYDVKM. The V segment lost 3 bases and the J segment 7 bases; nucleotides outside the gene matches: 5. This chain's CDR3 is CASSLEGALGYTF. In DNA form, the CDR3 reads TGTGCCAGCAGTTTGGAGGGGGCCCTTGGCTACACCTTC.

In this sample, this clonotype turned up many times. The CDR3 sequence: CASSSLGLADLEQYV. CDR3 sequence (DNA): TGTGCCAGCAGCTCCTTGGGGCTAGCGGACCTCGAGCAGTACGTC. The chain links TRBV7-3 to TRBJ2-7, with 7 bases lining up with TRBD2. V shed 4 bases and J 6 bases; nucleotides not matched to a gene: 12. Per germline, CDR1 SGHTA and CDR2 FQGTGA. The CDR3 loop spans 15 amino acids.

This clonotype was observed many times. The chain has TRBV11-1 and TRBJ2-1; 10 nucleotides agree with TRBD2. The V gene's germline CDR1 is SGHAT and CDR2 FQDESV (reference sequence). The CDR3 is 15 residues long. The V segment lost 3 bases and the J segment 5 bases; nucleotides outside the gene matches: 4. CDR3: CASSFLAGANNEQFF. For the CDR3, the DNA is TGTGCCAGCAGCTTCCTAGCGGGGGCCAACAATGAGCAGTTCTTC.

This chain uses TRBV5-1 with TRBJ2-3; D is undetermined. This CDR3 has 14 residues. The V gene lost 2 bases and the J gene lost 2 bases, with 9 bases spanning the gap. Germline lookup yields CDR1 SGHRS and CDR2 YFSETQ. The DNA of the CDR3 is TGCGCCAGCAGCTTACAACCGATCACAGATACGCAGTATTTT. Translation: CASSLQPITDTQYF. Drawing the rest from reference TRBV5-1 and TRBJ2-3, the complete variable domain is KAGVTQTPRYLIKTRGQQVTLSCSPISGHRSVSWYQQTPGQGLQFLFEYFSETQRNKGNFPGRFSGRQFSNSRSEMNVSTLELGDSALYLCASSLQPITDTQYFGPGTRLTVL.

This clonotype appeared many times. In DNA, the CDR3 is TGTGCCAGCAGTCCGGGACAGGGCCACGAGCAGTACGTC. It yields the protein CASSPGQGHEQYV. The chain carries TRBV28 and TRBJ2-7; 9 bases align to TRBD1. The CDR3 is made up of 13 amino acids. In germline, CDR1 is MDHEN, CDR2 SYDVKM. Trimming at V came to 5 bases and at J to 5 bases, leaving 4 bases not matched to a gene.

This clonotype was recorded at least ten times. The chain couples TRBV7-9 to TRBJ2-1, with 11 bases lining up with TRBD1. Per germline, CDR1 SEHNR and CDR2 FQNEAQ (reference sequence). The CDR3 runs 16 residues. J was trimmed by 4 bases and V by 6 bases; bases with no gene match: 8. The CDR3 DNA follows: TGTGCCAGCAGTCCCGGGACAGGGGGTAGATACAATGAGCAGTTCTTC. This translates into CASSPGTGGRYNEQFF.

This clonotype was counted only a few times. The J gene is TRBJ2-3, the V gene TRBV10-3; TRBD1 matches at 10 bases. Germline CDR1 is ENHRY and CDR2 is SYGVKD. Trimming removed 2 bases from V and 4 bases from J; junction bases left unmatched: 6. This CDR3 is 16 amino acids long. CDR3 DNA sequence: TGTGCCATCAGTGAGGAACGGGACAGGGGCGCAGATACGCAGTATTTT. Protein sequence: CAISEERDRGADTQYF.

Many counts were recorded for this clonotype. The chain couples TRBV5-6 to TRBJ2-1; weak D call: TRBD2 (5 bases). The CDR3 covers 11 residues. From germline, CDR1 is SGHDT and CDR2 YYEEEE. Trimming took off 4 bases at V and 11 bases at J, with 10 bases between the two ends. The DNA of the CDR3 is TGTGCCAGCAGCCTGACTAACAAGCAGTTCTTC. Translated: CASSLTNKQFF. Together with reference TRBV5-6 and TRBJ2-1, the CDR3 gives the full variable domain: DAGVTQSPTHLIKTRGQQVTLRCSPKSGHDTVSWYQQALGQGPQFIFQYYEEEERQRGNFPDRFSGHQFPNYSSELNVNALLLGDSALYLCASSLTNKQFFGPGTRLTVL.

The chain uses TRBV5-1 and TRBJ1-6; the D gene is possibly TRBD1 (5 bases). The V end was cut by 2 bases, the J end by 6 bases, with 15 bases between. CDR3 length equals 16 residues. The V gene's germline CDR1 is SGHRS and CDR2 YFSETQ. CDR3 region: CASSFTDMRGNSPLHF. The CDR3 DNA is TGCGCCAGCAGCTTCACGGACATGAGGGGTAATTCACCCCTCCACTTT.

This clonotype was recorded a few times. The chain links TRBV20-1 to TRBJ1-5; 7 bases match TRBD1. The V and J ends lost 5 bases and 6 bases, in that order; junction bases with no gene match: 10. CDR1 is DFQATT and CDR2 is SNEGSKA in the germline V gene (reference sequence). This CDR3 comprises 14 residues. Written as DNA, the CDR3 is TGCAGTGCTTCAAACAGGGGAGAAATTCAGCCCCAGCATTTT. The encoded protein is CSASNRGEIQPQHF.

This clonotype came up a few times. The chain is built from TRBV2 and TRBJ1-5; D gene unclear. The CDR3 is made up of 13 amino acids. V gave up 9 bases and J gave up 2 bases, with 11 bases separating them. The germline CDR1 and CDR2 sequences are SNHLY and FYNNEI. In DNA, the CDR3 is TGTGCCAGTGATCGGGTGGGCAATCAGCCCCAGCATTTT. Translating gives CASDRVGNQPQHF.

This clonotype occurred many times. V gene TRBV7-6 combines with J gene TRBJ1-3, with D uncertain. The CDR3 extends over 15 amino acids. CDR1 and CDR2 (germline): SGHVS, FNYEAQ. V lost 6 bases and J lost 0, with 12 bases in between. This CDR3 reads CASSPGPHSGNTIYF. In nucleotides, the CDR3 is TGTGCCAGCAGTCCCGGACCGCACTCTGGAAACACCATATATTTT.

In this sample, this clonotype turned up many times. This chain uses TRBV7-2 with TRBJ2-2; the D gene is possibly TRBD2 (5 bases). Germline CDR1 and CDR2: SGHTA and FQGNSA. V lost 5 bases and J lost 4, with 20 bases in between. The CDR3 loop spans 17 amino acids. CDR3: CASSRNPPAGVTGELFF. CDR3 bases: TGTGCCAGCAGCCGCAACCCCCCGGCCGGGGTCACCGGGGAGCTGTTTTTT. The whole variable domain, remainder taken from reference TRBV7-2 and TRBJ2-2, is GAGVSQSPSNKVTEKGKDVELRCDPISGHTALYWYRQSLGQGLEFLIYFQGNSAPDKSGLPSDRFSAERTGGSVSTLTIQRTQQEDSAVYLCASSRNPPAGVTGELFFGEGSRLTVL.

This clonotype was seen at least ten times. This rearrangement joins TRBV7-6 to TRBJ2-5, with 10 bases lining up with TRBD2. Trimming took 2 bases from V and 4 from J; bases not matched to a gene: 4. Germline CDR1 SGHVS, CDR2 FNYEAQ. This CDR3 spans 15 amino acids. CDR3 sequence reads: CASSLRLAGVETQYF. The DNA for the CDR3 is TGTGCCAGCAGCTTAAGACTAGCGGGTGTAGAGACCCAGTACTTC.

This clonotype was detected many times. This chain links TRBV19 with TRBJ2-1; D possibly uses TRBD1 or TRBD2 (5 bases each). The CDR3 runs to 13 residues. V was trimmed by 3 bases and J by 4 bases, leaving 7 bases between them. The germline gives CDR1 LNHDA, CDR2 SQIVND (reference sequence). The CDR3 sequence: CASSIEGYNEQFF. As DNA, the CDR3 is TGTGCCAGTAGTATCGAGGGGTACAATGAGCAGTTCTTC. The whole variable domain, filled in from reference TRBV19 and TRBJ2-1, reads DGGITQSPKYLFRKEGQNVTLSCEQNLNHDAMYWYRQDPGQGLRLIYYSQIVNDFQKGDIAEGYSVSREKKESFPLTVTSAQKNPTAFYLCASSIEGYNEQFFGPGTRLTVL.

This clonotype showed up many times. The chain is built from TRBV5-8 and TRBJ2-1; 11 bases match TRBD1. With 5 bases clipped from V and 2 bases from J, the junction kept 0 bases outside the gene matches. Germline CDR1 reads SGHTS; CDR2 reads YDEGEE. This CDR3 is built from 14 residues. CDR3 in DNA: TGTGCCAGCAGGGACAGGGGGCCCTACAATGAGCAGTTCTTC. Its protein is CASRDRGPYNEQFF.

The CDR3 here is CASSALSPPGLAGLEQYF. The CDR3 DNA sequence: TGTGCCAGCAGCGCCCTAAGCCCACCGGGACTAGCGGGGCTCGAGCAGTACTTC. The chain combines TRBV7-9 with TRBJ2-7; 13 bases match TRBD2. Germline V gives CDR1 SEHNR, CDR2 FQNEAQ (reference sequence). The CDR3 covers 18 residues. V shed 5 bases, J shed 6 bases, and the junction held 16 bases outside the gene matches.

This clonotype occurred many times. The V gene is TRBV7-8, the J gene TRBJ2-1; the D gene is possibly TRBD2 (6 bases). The CDR3 runs to 16 residues. V was trimmed by 2 bases and J by 1 base, leaving 12 bases between them. Germline CDR1 reads SGHVS; CDR2 reads FQNEAQ. CDR3 nucleotides: TGTGCCAGCAGCTTAACCGGGACTCCATCCTACAATGAGCAGTTCTTC. It codes for CASSLTGTPSYNEQFF.

This clonotype was seen many times. This chain connects TRBV12-5 to TRBJ2-1; D may correspond to TRBD1 or TRBD2 (5 bases each). The CDR3 extends over 13 amino acids. Trimming left V 1 base short and J 8 bases short, with 9 bases between. Germline V gives CDR1 LGHNT, CDR2 FRNRAP. The CDR3 reads CASGLGGNYEQFF. The CDR3 DNA reads TGTGCTAGTGGTTTGGGGGGGAACTATGAGCAGTTCTTC.

This clonotype was observed many times. The V and J genes are TRBV6-5 and TRBJ2-4; 9 nucleotides match TRBD1. The CDR3 loop spans 16 amino acids. Unmatched junction bases numbered 14, after V lost 6 bases and J lost 8 bases. Germline V CDR1 and CDR2: MNHEY, SVGAGI. CDR3 amino acids: CASRRTGGAEMDIQYF. The CDR3 DNA reads TGTGCCAGCAGAAGAACAGGGGGCGCAGAAATGGACATTCAGTACTTC.

This clonotype has a handful of counts. The chain couples TRBV20-1 to TRBJ1-2; 9 bases agree with TRBD1. The CDR3 consists of 14 residues. Trimming cost V 3 bases and J 0 bases; bases outside gene matches: 2. Germline loops: CDR1 DFQATT, CDR2 SNEGSKA (reference sequence). CDR3 nucleotide sequence: TGCAGTGCTAGCCGGGACAGGGCTAACTATGGCTACACCTTC. Translated: CSASRDRANYGYTF.

This clonotype came up many times. The chain couples TRBV2 to TRBJ1-6; D possibly corresponds to TRBD1 (5 bases). The CDR3 is 16 amino acids. Germline values: CDR1 SNHLY, CDR2 FYNNEI. Deletions cut 6 bases from V and 7 bases from J, with 19 bases between. The CDR3 bases are TGTGCCAGCAGCAGTCCTCCGGGACGATTAAATTCACCCCTCCACTTT. It yields the protein CASSSPPGRLNSPLHF.